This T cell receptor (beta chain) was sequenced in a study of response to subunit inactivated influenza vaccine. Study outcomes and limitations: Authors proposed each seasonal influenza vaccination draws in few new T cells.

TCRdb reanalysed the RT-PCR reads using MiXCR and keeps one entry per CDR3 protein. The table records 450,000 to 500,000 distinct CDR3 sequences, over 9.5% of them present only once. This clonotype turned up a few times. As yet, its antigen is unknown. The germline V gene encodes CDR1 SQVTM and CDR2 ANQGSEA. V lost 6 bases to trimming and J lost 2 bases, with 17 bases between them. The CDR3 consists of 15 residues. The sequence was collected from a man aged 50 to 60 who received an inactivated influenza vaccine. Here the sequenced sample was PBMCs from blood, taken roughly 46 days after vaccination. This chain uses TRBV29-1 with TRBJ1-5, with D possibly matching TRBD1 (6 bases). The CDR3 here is CSVLTTGAGNQPQHF. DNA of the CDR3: TGCAGCGTCCTAACCACGGGGGCTGGCAATCAGCCCCAGCATTTT.